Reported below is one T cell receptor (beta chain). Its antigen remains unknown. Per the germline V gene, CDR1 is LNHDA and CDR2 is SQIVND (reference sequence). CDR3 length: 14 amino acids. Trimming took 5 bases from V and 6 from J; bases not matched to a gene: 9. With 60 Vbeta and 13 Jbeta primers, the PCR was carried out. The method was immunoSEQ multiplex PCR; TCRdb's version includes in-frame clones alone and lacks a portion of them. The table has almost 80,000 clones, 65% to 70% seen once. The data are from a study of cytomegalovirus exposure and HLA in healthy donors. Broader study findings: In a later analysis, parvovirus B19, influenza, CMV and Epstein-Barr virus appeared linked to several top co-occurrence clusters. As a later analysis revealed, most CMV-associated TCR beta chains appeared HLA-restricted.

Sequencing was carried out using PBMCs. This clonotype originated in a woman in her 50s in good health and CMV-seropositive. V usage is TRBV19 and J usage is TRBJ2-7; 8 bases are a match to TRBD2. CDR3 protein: CASSPGGGAGEQYF. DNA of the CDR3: TGTGCCAGTAGTCCGGGAGGGGGGGCTGGCGAGCAGTACTTC.